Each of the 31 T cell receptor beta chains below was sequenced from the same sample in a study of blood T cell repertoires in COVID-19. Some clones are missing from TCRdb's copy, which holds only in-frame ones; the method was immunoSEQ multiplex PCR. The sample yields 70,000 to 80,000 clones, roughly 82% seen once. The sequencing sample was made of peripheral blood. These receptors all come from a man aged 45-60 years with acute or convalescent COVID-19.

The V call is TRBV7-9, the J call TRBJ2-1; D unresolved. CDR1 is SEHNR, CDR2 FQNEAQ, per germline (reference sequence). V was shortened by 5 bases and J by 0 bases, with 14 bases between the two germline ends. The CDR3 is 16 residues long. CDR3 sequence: CASSPRVTSSYNEQFF. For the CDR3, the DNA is TGTGCCAGCAGCCCACGCGTCACGAGCTCCTACAATGAGCAGTTCTTC.

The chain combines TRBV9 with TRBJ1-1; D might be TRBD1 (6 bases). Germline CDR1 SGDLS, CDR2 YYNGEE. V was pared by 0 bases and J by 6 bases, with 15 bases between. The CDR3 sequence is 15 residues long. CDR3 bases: TGTGCCAGCAGCGTAGTCGAGGGGAGGGGGGCTGAAGCTTTCTTT. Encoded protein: CASSVVEGRGAEAFF.

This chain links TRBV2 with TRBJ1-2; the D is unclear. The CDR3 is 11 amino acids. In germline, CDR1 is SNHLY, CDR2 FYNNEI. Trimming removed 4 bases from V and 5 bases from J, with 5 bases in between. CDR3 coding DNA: TGTGCCAGCAGTGGTCCATATGGCTACACCTTC. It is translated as CASSGPYGYTF.

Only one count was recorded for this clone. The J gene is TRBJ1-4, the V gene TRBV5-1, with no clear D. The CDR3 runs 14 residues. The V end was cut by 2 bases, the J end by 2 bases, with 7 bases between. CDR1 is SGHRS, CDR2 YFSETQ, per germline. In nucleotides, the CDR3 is TGCGCCAGCAGCTTAGGGAGTACTAATGAAAAACTGTTTTTT. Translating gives CASSLGSTNEKLFF.

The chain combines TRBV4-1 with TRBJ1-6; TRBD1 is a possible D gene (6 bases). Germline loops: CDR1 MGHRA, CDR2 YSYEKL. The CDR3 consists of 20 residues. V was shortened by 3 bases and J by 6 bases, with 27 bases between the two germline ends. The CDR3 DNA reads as TGCGCCAGCAGCCACCAGAAAGGGACAAGTTATATAGGCGGTAATTCACCCCTCCACTTT. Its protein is CASSHQKGTSYIGGNSPLHF.

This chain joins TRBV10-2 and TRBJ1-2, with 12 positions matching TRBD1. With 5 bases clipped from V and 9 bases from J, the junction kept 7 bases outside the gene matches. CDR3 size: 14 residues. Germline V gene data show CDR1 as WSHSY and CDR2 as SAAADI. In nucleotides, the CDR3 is TGCGCCAGCAGTCCGGGACAGGGGGCCGAAAGCTACACCTTC. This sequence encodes CASSPGQGAESYTF.

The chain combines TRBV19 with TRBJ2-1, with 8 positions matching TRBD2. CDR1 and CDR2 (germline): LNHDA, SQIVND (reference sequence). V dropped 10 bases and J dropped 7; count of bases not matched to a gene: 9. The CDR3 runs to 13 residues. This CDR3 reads CATADPGGNEQFF. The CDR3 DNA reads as TGTGCCACCGCGGACCCGGGAGGGAATGAGCAGTTCTTC. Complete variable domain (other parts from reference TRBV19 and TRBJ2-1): DGGITQSPKYLFRKEGQNVTLSCEQNLNHDAMYWYRQDPGQGLRLIYYSQIVNDFQKGDIAEGYSVSREKKESFPLTVTSAQKNPTAFYLCATADPGGNEQFFGPGTRLTVL.

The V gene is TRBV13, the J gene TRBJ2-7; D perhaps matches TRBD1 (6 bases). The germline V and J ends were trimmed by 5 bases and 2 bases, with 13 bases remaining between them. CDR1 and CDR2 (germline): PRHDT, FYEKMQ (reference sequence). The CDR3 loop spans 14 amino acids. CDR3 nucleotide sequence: TGTGCCAGCAGCGCAAGACAGGCCCCCTACGAGCAGTACTTC. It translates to CASSARQAPYEQYF.

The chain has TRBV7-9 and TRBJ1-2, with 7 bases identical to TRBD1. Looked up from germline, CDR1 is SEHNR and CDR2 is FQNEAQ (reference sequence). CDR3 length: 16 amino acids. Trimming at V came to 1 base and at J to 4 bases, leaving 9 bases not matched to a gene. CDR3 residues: CASSLGGQKNLYGYTF. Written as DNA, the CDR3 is TGTGCCAGCAGCTTAGGGGGACAGAAAAACCTCTATGGCTACACCTTC.

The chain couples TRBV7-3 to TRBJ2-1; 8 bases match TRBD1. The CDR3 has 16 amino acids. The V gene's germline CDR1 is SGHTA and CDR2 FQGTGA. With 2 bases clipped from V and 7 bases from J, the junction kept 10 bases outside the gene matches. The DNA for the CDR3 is TGTGCCAGCAGCTTAGGGTGGACAGGGACGCTGAATGAGCAGTTCTTC. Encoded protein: CASSLGWTGTLNEQFF.

The CDR3 region has the DNA TGTGCCAGCAGCCGCCCCGGCTATGGCTACACCTTC. Its translation is CASSRPGYGYTF. V and J are TRBV13 and TRBJ1-2; no clear D. The CDR3 spans 12 residues. Trimming took off 5 bases at V and 4 bases at J, with 8 bases between the two ends. Germline loops: CDR1 PRHDT, CDR2 FYEKMQ (reference sequence).

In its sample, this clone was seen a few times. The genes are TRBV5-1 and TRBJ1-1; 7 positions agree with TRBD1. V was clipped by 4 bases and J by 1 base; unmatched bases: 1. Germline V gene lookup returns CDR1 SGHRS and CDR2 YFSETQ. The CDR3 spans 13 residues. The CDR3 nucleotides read TGCGCCAGCAGCCGGGACAGGAACACTGAAGCTTTCTTT. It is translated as CASSRDRNTEAFF.

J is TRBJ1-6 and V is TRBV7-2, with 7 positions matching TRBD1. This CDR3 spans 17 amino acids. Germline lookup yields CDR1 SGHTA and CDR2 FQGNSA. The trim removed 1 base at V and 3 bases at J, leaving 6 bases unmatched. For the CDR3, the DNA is TGTGCCAGCAGCTTAGGAGCAGGGGGTTTCTATAATTCACCCCTCCACTTT. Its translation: CASSLGAGGFYNSPLHF.

This chain's CDR3 is CASAIESNQPQHF. The CDR3 region has the DNA TGTGCCAGCGCGATAGAAAGCAATCAGCCCCAGCATTTT. The V and J genes are TRBV10-3 and TRBJ1-5; D is unclear. This CDR3 comprises 13 residues. V lost 10 bases and J lost 1, with 11 bases in between. Germline CDR1 and CDR2: ENHRY and SYGVKD.

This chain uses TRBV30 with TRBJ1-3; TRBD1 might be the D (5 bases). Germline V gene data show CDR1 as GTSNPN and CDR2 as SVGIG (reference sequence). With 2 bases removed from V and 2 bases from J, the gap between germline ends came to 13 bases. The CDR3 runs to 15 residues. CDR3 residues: CAWSYQGSTGNTIYF. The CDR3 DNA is TGTGCCTGGAGTTATCAGGGTTCGACTGGAAACACCATATATTTT.

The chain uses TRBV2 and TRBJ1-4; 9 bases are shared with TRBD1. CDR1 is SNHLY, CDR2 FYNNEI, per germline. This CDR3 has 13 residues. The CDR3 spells CAVTGGASEKLFF. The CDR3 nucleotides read TGTGCGGTCACAGGGGGCGCGAGTGAAAAACTGTTTTTT.

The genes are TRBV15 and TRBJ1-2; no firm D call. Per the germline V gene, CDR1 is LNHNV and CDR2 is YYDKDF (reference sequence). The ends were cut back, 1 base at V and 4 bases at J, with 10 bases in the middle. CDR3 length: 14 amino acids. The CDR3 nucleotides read TGTGCCACCAGCAGAGTGCGTTCGGGCTATGGCTACACCTTC. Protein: CATSRVRSGYGYTF.

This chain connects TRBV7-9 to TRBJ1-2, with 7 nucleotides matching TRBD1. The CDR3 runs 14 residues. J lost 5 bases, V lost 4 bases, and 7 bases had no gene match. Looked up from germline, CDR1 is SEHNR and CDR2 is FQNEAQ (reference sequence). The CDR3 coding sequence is TGTGCCAGCAGCTCCAGACAGGGCGAATATGGCTACACCTTC. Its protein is CASSSRQGEYGYTF.

The DNA of the CDR3 is TGTGCCAGCAATCCTTACTCCTACGAGCAGTACTTC. It encodes CASNPYSYEQYF. The chain uses TRBV6-1 and TRBJ2-7; D is ambiguous. Germline V gene lookup returns CDR1 MNHNS and CDR2 SASEGT. Trimming shortened V by 7 bases and J by 0 bases, and 7 bases separated the two germline ends. CDR3 length equals 12 residues.

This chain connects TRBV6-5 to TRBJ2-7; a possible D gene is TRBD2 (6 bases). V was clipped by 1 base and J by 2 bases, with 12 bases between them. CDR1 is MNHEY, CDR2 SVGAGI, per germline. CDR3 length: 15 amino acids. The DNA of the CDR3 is TGTGCCAGCAGTTACTATCCGGGAGAAACCTACGAGCAGTACTTC. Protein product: CASSYYPGETYEQYF.

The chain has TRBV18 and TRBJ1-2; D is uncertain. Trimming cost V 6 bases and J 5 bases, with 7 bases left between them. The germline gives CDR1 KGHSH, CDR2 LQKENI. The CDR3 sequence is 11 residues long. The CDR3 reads CASSRGYGYTF. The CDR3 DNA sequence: TGTGCCAGCTCTCGGGGATATGGCTACACCTTC.

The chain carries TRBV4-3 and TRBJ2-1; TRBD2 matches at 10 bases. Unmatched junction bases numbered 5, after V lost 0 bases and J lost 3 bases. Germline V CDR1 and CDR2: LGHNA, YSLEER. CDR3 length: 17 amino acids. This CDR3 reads CASSQEASGRLYNEQFF. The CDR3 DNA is TGCGCCAGCAGCCAAGAAGCTAGCGGGAGACTCTACAATGAGCAGTTCTTC.

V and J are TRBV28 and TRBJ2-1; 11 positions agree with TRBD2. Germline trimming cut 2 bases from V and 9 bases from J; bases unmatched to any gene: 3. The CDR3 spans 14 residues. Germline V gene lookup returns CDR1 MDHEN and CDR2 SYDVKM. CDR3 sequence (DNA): TGTGCCAGCAGTTTAGTAGCGGGAGGGCGTGAGCAGTTCTTC. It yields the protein CASSLVAGGREQFF.

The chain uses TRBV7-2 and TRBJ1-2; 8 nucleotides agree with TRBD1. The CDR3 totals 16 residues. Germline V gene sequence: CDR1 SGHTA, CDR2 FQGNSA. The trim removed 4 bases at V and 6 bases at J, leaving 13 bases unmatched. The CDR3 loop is CASSSHQGGQGDGYTF. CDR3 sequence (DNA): TGTGCCAGCAGCTCCCACCAGGGTGGACAGGGAGATGGCTACACCTTC.

The CDR3 coding sequence is TGTGCCAGCTCCCTGACAGGCCTCGAGGGCTACACCTTC. Residues: CASSLTGLEGYTF. V gene TRBV18 combines with J gene TRBJ1-2, with D possibly matching TRBD1 (6 bases). Germline V gives CDR1 KGHSH, CDR2 LQKENI. This CDR3 spans 13 amino acids. V lost 6 bases and J 8 bases, leaving 16 bases between the germline ends.

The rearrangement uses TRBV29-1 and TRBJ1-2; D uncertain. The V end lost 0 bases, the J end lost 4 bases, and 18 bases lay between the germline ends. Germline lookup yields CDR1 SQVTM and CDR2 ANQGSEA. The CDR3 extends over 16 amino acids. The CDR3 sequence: CSVEDQEPGRSYGYTF. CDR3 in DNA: TGCAGCGTTGAAGATCAAGAGCCCGGGAGGTCCTATGGCTACACCTTC.

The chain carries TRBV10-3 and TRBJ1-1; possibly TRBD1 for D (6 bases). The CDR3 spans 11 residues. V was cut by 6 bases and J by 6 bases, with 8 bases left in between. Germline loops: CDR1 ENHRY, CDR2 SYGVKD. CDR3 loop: CAIRQGSEAFF. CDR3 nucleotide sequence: TGTGCCATCAGGCAGGGGTCTGAAGCTTTCTTT.

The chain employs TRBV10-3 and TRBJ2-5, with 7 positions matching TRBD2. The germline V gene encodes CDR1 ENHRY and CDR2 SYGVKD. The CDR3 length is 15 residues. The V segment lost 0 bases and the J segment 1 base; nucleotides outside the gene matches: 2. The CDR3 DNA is TGTGCCATCAGTGAGTCGGGAGGGCTCCAAGAGACCCAGTACTTC. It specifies CAISESGGLQETQYF.

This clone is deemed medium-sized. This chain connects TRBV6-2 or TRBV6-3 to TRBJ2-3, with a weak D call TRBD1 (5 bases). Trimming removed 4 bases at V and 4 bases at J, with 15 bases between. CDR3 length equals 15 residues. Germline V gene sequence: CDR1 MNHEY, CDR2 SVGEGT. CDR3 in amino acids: CASSLTASGPDTQYF. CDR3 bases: TGTGCCAGCAGTTTGACAGCCTCAGGTCCAGATACGCAGTATTTT.

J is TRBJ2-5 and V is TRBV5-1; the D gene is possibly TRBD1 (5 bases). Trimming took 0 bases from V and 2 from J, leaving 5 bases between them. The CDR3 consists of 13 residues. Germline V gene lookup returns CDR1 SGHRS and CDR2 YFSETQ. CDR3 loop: CASSLGQQETQYF. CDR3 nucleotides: TGCGCCAGCAGCTTGGGACAGCAAGAGACCCAGTACTTC.

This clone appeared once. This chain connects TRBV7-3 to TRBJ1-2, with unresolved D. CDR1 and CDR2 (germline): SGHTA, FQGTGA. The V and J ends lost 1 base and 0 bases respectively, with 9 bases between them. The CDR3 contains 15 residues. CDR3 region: CASSLNPGANYGYTF. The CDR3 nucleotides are TGTGCCAGCAGCTTAAATCCGGGAGCTAACTATGGCTACACCTTC.